This T cell receptor beta chain derives from a study of Ad26.COV2.S vaccination and SARS-CoV-2 variants. The assay was immunoSEQ multiplex PCR, and TCRdb's table has in-frame clones only and misses some. The table includes around 300,000 clones, 65% to 90% detected once. The treatment denotes: 15 to 20 received Ad26.COV2.S at low or high dose, single or two shots; roughly five received placebo; per-sample allocation not given. Sample collection was performed on day 63 after the first vaccine or placebo injection. This clone is a singleton in its sample. The CDR3 contains 14 residues. In germline, CDR1 is MNHEY, CDR2 SMNVEV (reference sequence). V lost 2 bases, J lost 4 bases, and 4 bases stayed unmatched.

This chain links TRBV27 with TRBJ2-7, with 8 bases identical to TRBD1. The specimen comprised peripheral blood, sampled in a trial of Ad26.COV2.S vaccine versus placebo. This sequence was found in a person aged 18-60 years who received the Ad26.COV2.S COVID-19 vaccine or a placebo. The CDR3 DNA follows: TGTGCCAGCAGTTTACAGGGGGCGCGATACGAGCAGTACTTC. Translation gives CASSLQGARYEQYF.